The sequence of this T cell receptor (beta chain) was determined in a study of CD8 T cells in Susac syndrome. Study summary: Susac syndrome patients were untreated, on corticosteroids with some adding intravenous immunoglobulin, or on intravenous immunoglobulin only. Study results and caveats: A relatively small number of individuals underwent TCR sequencing and HLA analysis.

This CDR3 has 14 residues. V shed 4 bases and J 5 bases; nucleotides not matched to a gene: 5. Germline loops: CDR1 MNHEY, CDR2 SVGAGI. Remarks on this clonotype: Its antigen is not identified.

Random hexamers were used to reverse transcribe roughly 0.5 to 1 ug of RNA. Coverage of TCR beta CDR3 amplification by immunoSEQ multiplex PCR extended to 54 Vbeta and 13 Jbeta. TCRdb ran MiXCR on the immunoSEQ multiplex PCR reads and lists one entry per CDR3 protein. The sample contains about 130,000 distinct CDR3 sequences, 85% to 95% of which appear only once. Material: CD8+ T cells from PBMCs. This receptor was identified in a human donor with Susac syndrome. The chain is built from TRBV6-5 and TRBJ1-1, with 9 bases identical to TRBD1. The CDR3 sequence: CASSFADRGTEAFF. The CDR3 bases are TGTGCCAGCAGTTTCGCCGACAGGGGGACTGAAGCTTTCTTT.